Sequencing of this T cell receptor (beta chain) was carried out in a study of shared clonotypes between healthy human individuals. Overall study context: Plates per donor: three CD4 naive, three CD4 memory, two CD8 naive, one CD8 memory.

To note about this clone: The antigen remains unidentified.

V was pared by 4 bases and J by 5 bases, with 8 bases between. The CDR3 runs to 12 residues. The germline V gene encodes CDR1 WSHSY and CDR2 SAAADI. General observations from the study: Expectations were that clonotype sharing among donors would be affected by sequencing depth. Inspection by rarefaction showed sorted-subset sequencing to be incomplete despite large depth.

TCRdb's table, derived via immunoSEQ multiplex PCR, lists solely in-frame clones and lacks some. The sample holds under 1,900,000 clones; 98% are singletons and the top ten take around 0.33%. Sequencing used naive CD4+ T cells sorted from blood. Noted subset: CD45RA+ positively selected. The V gene is TRBV10-2, the J gene TRBJ2-5; D ambiguous. The receptor's source is a man aged 25-45 years in good health. DNA for the CDR3: TGCGCCAGCAGTGGGGGTGGTGAGACCCAGTACTTC. It translates to CASSGGGETQYF.